The rows below give T cell receptor beta chains drawn from one sample of a study of tumor and adjacent non-tumor tissue in lung cancer. Each CDR3 protein is one row after TCRdb ran MiXCR on the multiplex PCR reads. The data show 95,000 to 150,000 distinct CDR3 sequences, about 66% seen once. Sample: lung tumor tissue. These TCRs come from a man in his thirties or forties with non-small cell lung cancer. The CDR3 runs from the conserved cysteine through the conserved F or W. A D gene is named only where the DNA matches it firmly. The size of a clone is reported for some rows only, either as once, few or many, or as a class for expanded clones.

abundance	d_gene	v_gene	j_gene	CDR3aa	CDR3nt
-	TRBD1	TRBV4-3	TRBJ2-5	CASNQGYRGKDTQYF	TGCGCCAGCAACCAGGGGTACAGGGGCAAGGATACCCAGTACTTC
-	-	TRBV4-2	TRBJ2-1	CASNQDAESSYNEQFF	TGTGCCAGCAACCAAGATGCGGAGAGCTCCTACAATGAGCAGTTCTTC
-	-	TRBV6-5	TRBJ1-6	CASSSYSGSPLHF	TGTGCCAGCAGTTCTTACAGTGGATCGCCCCTCCACTTT
once	-	TRBV11-2	TRBJ2-1	CASSSTWVTNGRFF	TGTGCCAGCAGCTCGACTTGGGTGACGAATGGGCGGTTCTTC
-	-	TRBV11-1	TRBJ2-4	CASIHSGWATKNIQYF	TGTGCTAGCATCCACTCAGGCTGGGCGACCAAAAACATTCAGTACTTC
many	-	TRBV6-5	TRBJ1-4	CASSYSQGGQEKLFF	TGTGCCAGCAGTTACTCACAGGGAGGTCAAGAAAAACTGTTTTTT
many	-	TRBV20-1	TRBJ1-2	CSARGGTPGGYGYTF	TGCAGTGCTAGGGGGGGGACCCCCGGAGGGTATGGCTACACCTTC
few	TRBD1	TRBV12-3/TRBV12-4	TRBJ2-5	CANSGQGVEETQYF	TGTGCCAACAGTGGCCAGGGGGTCGAAGAGACCCAGTACTTC
-	-	TRBV4-3	TRBJ2-2	CASSLDARTWNTGELFF	TGCGCCAGCAGCCTAGACGCCCGAACATGGAACACCGGAGAGCTGTTTTTT
once	TRBD1	TRBV11-2	TRBJ2-1	CASSSDWRRGLGDEQYF	TGTGCCAGCAGCTCAGATTGGCGCAGGGGGCTTGGGGATGAGCAGTACTTT
-	-	TRBV12-3/TRBV12-4	TRBJ2-2	CASSLWTGVTSTGELFF	TGTGCCAGCAGTTTATGGACGGGAGTAACGAGTACCGGGGAGCTGTTTTTT
few	-	TRBV11-3	TRBJ1-1	CVSSRGRANTEAFF	TGTGTCAGCTCCCGTGGCAGGGCGAACACTGAAGCTTTCTTT
many	-	TRBV6-2/TRBV6-3	TRBJ2-3	CAVRDGATDTQYF	TGTGCGGTGCGGGACGGGGCCACGGATACGCAGTATTTT
-	-	TRBV20-1	TRBJ1-1	CSARDPIVGGAFF	TGCAGTGCTAGAGATCCTATAGTCGGGGGGGCTTTCTTT
few	TRBD2	TRBV20-1	TRBJ2-3	CSTQRTSGYTDTQYF	TGCAGTACTCAAAGGACTAGCGGCTACACAGATACGCAGTATTTT
-	-	TRBV5-5	TRBJ1-2	CASSSRTPKANYGYTF	TGTGCCAGCAGCTCCCGGACCCCAAAGGCGAACTATGGCTACACCTTC
-	-	TRBV12-3/TRBV12-4	TRBJ1-4	CACSFTTEGEKLFF	TGTGCCTGCAGTTTTACGACAGAGGGTGAAAAACTGTTTTTT
few	-	TRBV5-1	TRBJ1-1	CASSRDLAEAFF	TGCGCCAGCAGCAGGGACCTGGCTGAAGCTTTCTTT
many	TRBD1	TRBV4-2	TRBJ1-1	CASSLSTGGVDTEAFF	TGTGCCAGCAGCCTGTCGACAGGGGGCGTCGACACTGAAGCTTTCTTT
-	TRBD2	TRBV29-1	TRBJ2-1	CSIEDGGGWYGQFF	TGCAGCATTGAAGACGGCGGGGGATGGTATGGGCAGTTCTTT